These 31 T cell receptor beta chains came from one sample sequenced in a study. Each CDR3 protein gets one entry after TCRdb re-called the RT-PCR reads with MiXCR. This table holds more than 550,000 distinct CDR3 sequences, approximately 15% found once. Sequenced input: memory CD4+ T cells from blood. Every receptor here comes from a female donor in good health, serving as a healthy control.

The chain carries TRBV13 and TRBJ1-3; D gene unclear. This CDR3 is built from 13 residues. The germline V and J ends were trimmed by 7 bases and 1 base, with 8 bases remaining between them. Per germline, CDR1 PRHDT and CDR2 FYEKMQ (reference sequence). DNA of the CDR3: TGTGCCAGCAAGTACGAGTCTGGAAACACCATATATTTT. Translation: CASKYESGNTIYF.

This clonotype was counted only a few times. The CDR3 DNA reads as TGTGCCAGCAGCTTAGAGCAGGCTCCGGGACAGGGGTTGTACGAGCAGTACTTC. It is translated as CASSLEQAPGQGLYEQYF. This chain joins TRBV7-8 and TRBJ2-7, with 10 positions matching TRBD1. Germline CDR1 SGHVS, CDR2 FQNEAQ. The CDR3 spans 18 residues. The V gene end was trimmed by 1 base and the J gene end by 4 bases; junction bases not matched to a gene: 13.

The chain uses TRBV28 and TRBJ2-7, with 8 bases identical to TRBD1. There are 12 residues in the CDR3. V shed 4 bases, J shed 13 bases, and the junction held 9 bases outside the gene matches. Per the germline V gene, CDR1 is MDHEN and CDR2 is SYDVKM. The CDR3 region is CASSSQGARYYF. CDR3 sequence (DNA): TGTGCCAGCAGTTCCCAGGGGGCTAGGTACTACTTC.

The chain recombines TRBV7-9 with TRBJ1-5; unclear D gene. In germline, CDR1 is SEHNR, CDR2 FQNEAQ (reference sequence). Trimming took off 5 bases at V and 9 bases at J, with 8 bases between the two ends. This CDR3 has 11 residues. CDR3 sequence (DNA): TGTGCCAGCAGCCCACCGGGGCCCCAGCATTTT. Protein: CASSPPGPQHF.

This clonotype was seen repeatedly, ten times or more. The chain combines TRBV11-2 with TRBJ2-7; D is uncertain. The CDR3 contains 14 residues. Trimming removed 1 base at V and 4 bases at J, with 11 bases between. Germline-derived CDR1 and CDR2 are SGHAT and FQNNGV. DNA for the CDR3: TGTGCCAGCAGCTTAGGTGTAGAACTTTACGAGCAGTACTTC. Translation gives CASSLGVELYEQYF.

This clonotype was recorded a few times. The chain employs TRBV6-2 or TRBV6-3 and TRBJ2-2; D is uncertain. Germline V gene data show CDR1 as MNHEY and CDR2 as SVGEGT. The CDR3 has 15 residues. With 2 bases removed from V and 0 bases from J, the gap between germline ends came to 7 bases. CDR3: CASSYSAANTGELFF. The CDR3 DNA is TGTGCCAGCAGTTACAGTGCGGCGAACACCGGGGAGCTGTTTTTT.

The sample holds many counts of this clonotype. V is TRBV7-2 and J is TRBJ1-2; TRBD1 might be the D (5 bases). Germline CDR1 SGHTA, CDR2 FQGNSA. This CDR3 spans 14 amino acids. The V and J ends lost 0 bases and 0 bases respectively, with 5 bases between them. CDR3 nucleotide sequence: TGTGCCAGCAGCTTAGCGGGGGCTAACTATGGCTACACCTTC. Its translation is CASSLAGANYGYTF.

The chain carries TRBV4-3 and TRBJ2-1, with D hard to call. Trimming took 2 bases from V and 6 from J, leaving 14 bases between them. This CDR3 has 15 residues. Germline assignment: CDR1 LGHNA and CDR2 YSLEER. The CDR3 DNA reads TGCGCCAGCAGCCAATCGTATACTAAAGGCAATGAGCAGTTCTTC. It translates to CASSQSYTKGNEQFF.

This clonotype has only a few counts. V is TRBV6-1 and J is TRBJ1-2, with 12 bases that match TRBD1. The V and J ends lost 8 bases and 7 bases, in that order; junction bases with no gene match: 5. The CDR3 contains 13 residues. The germline V gene encodes CDR1 MNHNS and CDR2 SASEGT. Here the CDR3 DNA reads TGTGCCAGCGAGGGACAGGGGGCACGTGGCTACACCTTC. Protein sequence: CASEGQGARGYTF.

This clonotype was counted only a few times. V is TRBV5-1 and J is TRBJ2-7, with a tentative D call TRBD1 (6 bases). This CDR3 spans 15 amino acids. Trimming removed 4 bases from V and 3 bases from J, with 17 bases in between. Germline-derived CDR1 and CDR2 are SGHRS and YFSETQ. For the CDR3, the DNA is TGCGCCAGCAGCCGAATGGCAGGGGTGGACTACGAGCAGTACTTC. Its translation is CASSRMAGVDYEQYF.

This clonotype was seen repeatedly, ten times or more. The J gene is TRBJ2-1, the V gene TRBV15, with D possibly TRBD1 on 6 matching bases. The V end was cut by 2 bases, the J end by 0 bases, with 11 bases between. There are 16 residues in the CDR3. Germline V gene data show CDR1 as LNHNV and CDR2 as YYDKDF (reference sequence). The CDR3 loop is CATSRQDRSSYNEQFF. The CDR3 nucleotides are TGTGCCACCAGCAGACAAGACAGGAGCTCCTACAATGAGCAGTTCTTC.

CDR3 bases: TGTGCCAGCAGTTTAGCCGGAGGGGTTCGGCAGCCCCAGCATTTT. This codes for CASSLAGGVRQPQHF. The chain has TRBV12-3 or TRBV12-4 and TRBJ1-5; possible D gene TRBD1, 5 bases. This CDR3 contains 15 residues. V lost 0 bases and J lost 7, with 13 bases in between.

The genes are TRBV6-6 and TRBJ2-2; 9 bases are shared with TRBD1. The CDR3 length is 16 residues. V lost 6 bases, J lost 4 bases, and 9 bases stayed unmatched. The germline V gene has CDR1 MNHNY and CDR2 SVGAGI (reference sequence). The CDR3 spells CASRGTGTGTTGELFF. CDR3 nucleotide sequence: TGTGCCAGCAGGGGCACCGGGACAGGGACCACCGGGGAGCTGTTTTTT.

This clonotype was counted ten times or more. The V call is TRBV7-2, the J call TRBJ2-2; weak D call: TRBD2 (6 bases). The CDR3 runs 16 residues. From germline, CDR1 is SGHTA and CDR2 FQGNSA. V shed 3 bases and J shed 1 base, with 12 bases lying between them. The CDR3 sequence is CASSLGGTGNTGELFF. DNA of the CDR3: TGTGCCAGCAGCTTGGGAGGAACCGGGAACACCGGGGAGCTGTTTTTT. Supplemented by reference TRBV7-2 and TRBJ2-2, the full variable domain reads GAGVSQSPSNKVTEKGKDVELRCDPISGHTALYWYRQSLGQGLEFLIYFQGNSAPDKSGLPSDRFSAERTGGSVSTLTIQRTQQEDSAVYLCASSLGGTGNTGELFFGEGSRLTVL.

This clonotype occurred many times. The rearrangement uses TRBV5-1 and TRBJ1-1, with D perhaps matching TRBD1 (6 bases). The V gene lost 4 bases and the J gene lost 4 bases, with 17 bases spanning the gap. Germline V gene lookup returns CDR1 SGHRS and CDR2 YFSETQ. The CDR3 is 15 amino acids. The CDR3 reads CASSPGTGSGTEAFF. The CDR3, as DNA: TGCGCCAGCAGCCCAGGTACAGGGTCGGGCACTGAAGCTTTCTTT.

This clonotype was recorded many times. This rearrangement joins TRBV5-4 to TRBJ1-2; TRBD1 matches at 7 bases. The CDR3 spans 15 residues. Germline V gene lookup returns CDR1 SGHNT and CDR2 YYREEE (reference sequence). V shed 0 bases, J shed 3 bases, and the junction held 5 bases outside the gene matches. Written as DNA, the CDR3 is TGTGCCAGCAGCTTGGGGAAAGGGGGCGACTATGGCTACACCTTC. Protein: CASSLGKGGDYGYTF.

This clonotype was counted between two and nine times. A read error may be the cause here, since a much bigger clone is one base away. The chain is built from TRBV11-1 and TRBJ2-5; TRBD1 matches 10 bases. Trimming took 4 bases from V and 4 from J; bases not matched to a gene: 3. In germline, CDR1 is SGHAT, CDR2 FQDESV (reference sequence). CDR3 length equals 14 residues. CDR3 coding DNA: TGTGCCAGCAGCTCCCGGACAGGGGGAGAGACCCAGTACTTC. Residues: CASSSRTGGETQYF.

This clonotype was counted at least ten times. Written as DNA, the CDR3 is TGTGCCACCAGTGATCCTGGGACAGAGCAGCCCCAGCATTTT. Amino acid sequence: CATSDPGTEQPQHF. V usage is TRBV24-1 and J usage is TRBJ1-5; TRBD1 aligns across 7 bases. The CDR3 runs to 14 residues. Germline assignment: CDR1 KGHDR and CDR2 SFDVKD. V trimming: 3 bases; J trimming: 7 bases; junction bases outside the gene matches: 5.

This clonotype was picked up a small number of times. The genes are TRBV5-1 and TRBJ2-2; unclear D gene. Germline CDR1 reads SGHRS; CDR2 reads YFSETQ. The CDR3 totals 15 residues. The V end was cut by 4 bases, the J end by 1 base, with 11 bases between. The CDR3 DNA reads as TGCGCCAGCAGCGAACTTCAAGGGAACACCGGGGAGCTGTTTTTT. Encoded protein: CASSELQGNTGELFF.

The chain combines TRBV20-1 with TRBJ2-7, with no clear D. The CDR3 covers 15 residues. With 0 bases removed from V and 0 bases from J, the gap between germline ends came to 12 bases. In germline, CDR1 is DFQATT, CDR2 SNEGSKA (reference sequence). In nucleotides, the CDR3 is TGCAGTGCTAGAGATTGGCTGCCGAGCTCCTACGAGCAGTACTTC. It translates to CSARDWLPSSYEQYF.

The CDR3 here is CASRPPGMTVVDTQYF. As DNA, the CDR3 is TGTGCCAGCAGACCCCCGGGCATGACGGTGGTAGATACGCAGTATTTT. The chain employs TRBV6-5 and TRBJ2-3, with D uncertain. With 6 bases removed from V and 5 bases from J, the gap between germline ends came to 21 bases. Germline V CDR1 and CDR2: MNHEY, SVGAGI. The CDR3 runs 16 residues.

This clonotype was recorded a few times. The rearrangement uses TRBV2 and TRBJ2-2; 8 nucleotides match TRBD1. CDR3 length: 14 amino acids. With 5 bases clipped from V and 5 bases from J, the junction kept 4 bases outside the gene matches. Germline values: CDR1 SNHLY, CDR2 FYNNEI. CDR3 in amino acids: CASSRYRGTGELFF. The CDR3 nucleotides are TGTGCCAGCAGTAGATACAGGGGGACCGGGGAGCTGTTTTTT.

The rearrangement links TRBV3-1 to TRBJ2-7; D might be TRBD2 (5 bases). The CDR3 is 14 residues long. Trimming removed 1 base at V and 3 bases at J, with 10 bases between. Germline V lookup: CDR1 LGHDT, CDR2 YNNKEL (reference sequence). CDR3 in amino acids: CASSQGGQLYEQYF. In nucleotides, the CDR3 is TGTGCCAGCAGCCAAGGCGGGCAGCTCTACGAGCAGTACTTC.

The sample holds a few counts of this clonotype. This sequence joins TRBV6-6 and TRBJ2-1, with 15 bases lining up with TRBD2. J lost 4 bases, V lost 6 bases, and 10 bases had no gene match. There are 18 residues in the CDR3. Germline V CDR1 and CDR2: MNHNY, SVGAGI (reference sequence). CDR3 nucleotides: TGTGCCAGCAGCCTTCCCGGGACTAGCGGGGGGCGATACAATGAGCAGTTCTTC. Its protein is CASSLPGTSGGRYNEQFF.

This clonotype has a handful of counts. The chain employs TRBV10-3 and TRBJ1-1; D is unclear. The CDR3 contains 13 residues. The V end was cut by 11 bases, the J end by 4 bases, with 17 bases between. Germline assignment: CDR1 ENHRY and CDR2 SYGVKD. The CDR3 loop is CALREGGSTEAFF. CDR3 DNA sequence: TGTGCCCTCCGGGAGGGTGGGAGCACTGAAGCTTTCTTT.

This sequence joins TRBV12-3 or TRBV12-4 and TRBJ2-3, with D possibly being TRBD2 (6 bases). V lost 6 bases to trimming and J lost 6 bases, with 16 bases between them. The CDR3 length is 14 residues. The CDR3 region has the DNA TGTGCCAGCAGACCCGGGGGTCCATCGGATACGCAGTATTTT. Protein product: CASRPGGPSDTQYF.

This clonotype was seen a handful of times. The gene calls are TRBV7-2 and TRBJ1-5; 7 nucleotides agree with TRBD1. CDR1 is SGHTA, CDR2 FQGNSA, per germline. Germline trimming cut 4 bases from V and 7 bases from J; bases unmatched to any gene: 4. The CDR3 spans 13 residues. The CDR3 loop reads CASSSDREQPQHF. CDR3 in DNA: TGTGCCAGCAGCTCAGACAGGGAGCAGCCCCAGCATTTT.

This rearrangement joins TRBV27 to TRBJ1-4; 8 bases are shared with TRBD1. The J segment lost 7 bases and the V segment lost 3 bases, leaving 10 bases of the junction unmatched. Germline V gene data show CDR1 as MNHEY and CDR2 as SMNVEV (reference sequence). The CDR3 extends over 16 amino acids. CDR3 sequence: CASSFVQGQGAEKLFF. The CDR3 bases are TGTGCCAGCAGTTTCGTCCAGGGGCAGGGGGCTGAAAAACTGTTTTTT.

This chain joins TRBV7-2 and TRBJ2-2; tentatively, D is TRBD2 (5 bases). The CDR3 has 13 amino acids. Germline V CDR1 and CDR2: SGHTA, FQGNSA. V shed 6 bases and J shed 7 bases, with 12 bases lying between them. CDR3 coding DNA: TGTGCCAGCAGGGAACTAGAGGGCGGGGAGCTGTTTTTT. Amino acids: CASRELEGGELFF.

J is TRBJ2-4 and V is TRBV18; D uncertain. Trimming shortened V by 3 bases and J by 8 bases, and 8 bases separated the two germline ends. CDR3 length: 12 residues. CDR1 and CDR2 (germline): KGHSH, LQKENI. CDR3: CASSPNRDIQYF. CDR3 DNA sequence: TGTGCCAGCTCACCTAACCGGGACATTCAGTACTTC.

Many counts were recorded for this clonotype. The chain joins TRBV20-1 to TRBJ2-3; no reliable D call. V lost 2 bases to trimming and J lost 2 bases, with 8 bases between them. The CDR3 is 13 residues long. The V gene's germline CDR1 is DFQATT and CDR2 SNEGSKA (reference sequence). The CDR3 protein is CSARRPYTDTQYF. For the CDR3, the DNA is TGCAGTGCTAGACGCCCCTACACAGATACGCAGTATTTT.